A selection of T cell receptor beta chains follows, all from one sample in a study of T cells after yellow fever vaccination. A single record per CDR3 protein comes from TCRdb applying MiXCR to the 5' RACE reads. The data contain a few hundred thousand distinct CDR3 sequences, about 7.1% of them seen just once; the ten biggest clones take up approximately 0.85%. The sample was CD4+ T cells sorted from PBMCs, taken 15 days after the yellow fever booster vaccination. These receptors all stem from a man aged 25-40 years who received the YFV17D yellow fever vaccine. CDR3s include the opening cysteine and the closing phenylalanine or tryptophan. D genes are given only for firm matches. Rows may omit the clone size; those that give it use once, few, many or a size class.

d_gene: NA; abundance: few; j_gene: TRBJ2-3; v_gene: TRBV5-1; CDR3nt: TGCGCCAGCAGCCCCCACAACCAACCCGCAGATACGCAGTATTTT; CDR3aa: CASSPHNQPADTQYF
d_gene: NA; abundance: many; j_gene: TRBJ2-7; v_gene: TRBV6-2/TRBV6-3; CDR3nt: TGTGCCAGCAGTCCTTCCCACTTACTTCAAGGGGAGCAGTACTTC; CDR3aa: CASSPSHLLQGEQYF
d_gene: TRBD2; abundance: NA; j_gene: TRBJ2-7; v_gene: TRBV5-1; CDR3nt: TGCGCCAGCACGCCTGGACGACTAGCGGGAGGGTTGGACGAGCAGTACTTC; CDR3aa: CASTPGRLAGGLDEQYF
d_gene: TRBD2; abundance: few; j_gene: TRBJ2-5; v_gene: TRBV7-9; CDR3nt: TGTGCCAGCATTGGCGGACTAGCGGGAGGTTTCCAAGAGACCCAGTACTTC; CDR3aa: CASIGGLAGGFQETQYF
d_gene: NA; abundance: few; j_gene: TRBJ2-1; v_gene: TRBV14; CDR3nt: TGTGCCAGCAGCCAACCCCGTAGCGTGCTAGCGCCTTACTCCTACAATGAGCAGTTCTTC; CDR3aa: CASSQPRSVLAPYSYNEQFF
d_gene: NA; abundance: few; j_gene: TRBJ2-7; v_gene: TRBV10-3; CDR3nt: TGTGCCATCAGTGAGTCCCTACAGAAGCCCTACGAGCAGTACTTC; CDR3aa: CAISESLQKPYEQYF
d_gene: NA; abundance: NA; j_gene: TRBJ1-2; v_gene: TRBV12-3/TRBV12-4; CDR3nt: TGTGCCAGCAGCTCCACCGGGACTCACTATGGCTACACCTTC; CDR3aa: CASSSTGTHYGYTF
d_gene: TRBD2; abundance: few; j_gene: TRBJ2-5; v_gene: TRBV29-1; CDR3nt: TGCAGCGTTGAGGGACTAGCGAAGGAGACCCAGTACTTC; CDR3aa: CSVEGLAKETQYF
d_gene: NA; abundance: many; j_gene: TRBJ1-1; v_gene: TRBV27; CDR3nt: TGTGCCAGCAGTTTAGTTAGGAGCACTGAAGCTTTCTTT; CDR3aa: CASSLVRSTEAFF
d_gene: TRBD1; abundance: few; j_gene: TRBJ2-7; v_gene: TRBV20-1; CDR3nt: TGCAGTGCGGCCGGGACAGCGGACTCCTACGAGCAGTACTTC; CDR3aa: CSAAGTADSYEQYF
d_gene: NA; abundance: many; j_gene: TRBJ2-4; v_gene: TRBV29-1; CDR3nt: TGCAGCGTTGAATGGGCGCCGGGGACCGGGGACATTCAGTACTTC; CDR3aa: CSVEWAPGTGDIQYF
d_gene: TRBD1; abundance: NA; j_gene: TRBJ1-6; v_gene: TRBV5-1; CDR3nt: TGCGCCAGCAGCTCAGCGGGACAGAGCTCCTATAATTCACCCCTCCACTTT; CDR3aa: CASSSAGQSSYNSPLHF
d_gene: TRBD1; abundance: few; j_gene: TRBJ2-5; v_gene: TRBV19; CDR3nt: TGTGCCAGTAGGGACAGGGGATTAGGGCAGACCCAGTACTTC; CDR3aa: CASRDRGLGQTQYF
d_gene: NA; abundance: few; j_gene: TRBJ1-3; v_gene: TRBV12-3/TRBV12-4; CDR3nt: TGTGCCAGCAGTCCCGTTACAGCCGGAAACACCATATATTTT; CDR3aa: CASSPVTAGNTIYF
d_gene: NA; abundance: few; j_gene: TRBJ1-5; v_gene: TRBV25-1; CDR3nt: TGTGCCAGCAGTGCCGGGACGCATGGCAATCAGCCCCAGCATTTT; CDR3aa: CASSAGTHGNQPQHF
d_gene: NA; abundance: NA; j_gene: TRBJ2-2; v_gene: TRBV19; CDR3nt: TGTGCCACCCTTGGAGACTTTACAAGAGCCGGGGAGCTGTTTTTT; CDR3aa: CATLGDFTRAGELFF
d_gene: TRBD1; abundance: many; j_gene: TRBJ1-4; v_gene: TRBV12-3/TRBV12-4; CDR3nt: TGTGCCAGCAGCCAGGGACAGCGGAATGAAAAACTGTTTTTT; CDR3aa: CASSQGQRNEKLFF
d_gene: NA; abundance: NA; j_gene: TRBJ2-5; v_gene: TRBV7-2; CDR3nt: TGTGCCAGCAGCTTAAATCGGGTGGGGACTGTAGAGACCCAGTACTTC; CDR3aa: CASSLNRVGTVETQYF
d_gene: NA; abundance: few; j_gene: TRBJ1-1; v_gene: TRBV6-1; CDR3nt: TGTGCCAGCAGGGGGGGTGGGAGAGGCACTGAAGCTTTCTTT; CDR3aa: CASRGGGRGTEAFF
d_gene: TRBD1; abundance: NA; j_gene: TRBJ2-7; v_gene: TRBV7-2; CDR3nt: TGTGCCAGCAGCACCGGACAGGGGACCTGGGTGAACCAGCAGTACTTC; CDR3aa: CASSTGQGTWVNQQYF
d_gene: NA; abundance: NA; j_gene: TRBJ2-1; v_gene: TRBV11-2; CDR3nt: TGTGCCAGCAGCTTAACTACCAGCTCCTACAATGAGCAGTTCTTC; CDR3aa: CASSLTTSSYNEQFF
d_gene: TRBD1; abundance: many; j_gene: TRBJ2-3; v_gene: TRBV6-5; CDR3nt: TGTGCCAGCAGATCAGGGGGAGATACGCAGTATTTT; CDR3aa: CASRSGGDTQYF
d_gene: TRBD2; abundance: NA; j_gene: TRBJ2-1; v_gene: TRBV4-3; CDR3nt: TGCGCCAGCAGCCAAGATGCTAGCGGGAGATACAATGAGCAGTTCTTC; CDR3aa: CASSQDASGRYNEQFF
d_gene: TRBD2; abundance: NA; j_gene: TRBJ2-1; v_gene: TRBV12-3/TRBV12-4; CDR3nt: TGTGCCAGCAGGTCCGGGACTAGCGGGAAGAGCTCCTACAATGAGCAGTTCTTC; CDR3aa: CASRSGTSGKSSYNEQFF
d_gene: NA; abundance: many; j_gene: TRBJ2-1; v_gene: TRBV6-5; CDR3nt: TGTGCCAGCAGTTACTCGAGAGGGGCTAATGAGCAGTTCTTC; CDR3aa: CASSYSRGANEQFF
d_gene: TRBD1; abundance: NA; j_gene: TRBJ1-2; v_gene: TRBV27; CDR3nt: TGTGCCAGCGCATCCAGGACAGGCGAAGGCTACACCTTC; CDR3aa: CASASRTGEGYTF
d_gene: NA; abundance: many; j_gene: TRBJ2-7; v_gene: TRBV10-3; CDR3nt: TGTGCCATCAAGTCGTGGCAGTACTTC; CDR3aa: CAIKSWQYF
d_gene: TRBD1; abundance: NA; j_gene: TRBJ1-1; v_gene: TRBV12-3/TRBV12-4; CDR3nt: TGTGCCAGCAGCCCCGACAGGGCAGGGACTGAAGCTTTCTTT; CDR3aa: CASSPDRAGTEAFF
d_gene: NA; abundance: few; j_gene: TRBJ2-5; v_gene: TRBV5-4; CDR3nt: TGTGCCAGCAGCTACGACTGGGAGTCCGGGGCCCAGTACTTC; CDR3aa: CASSYDWESGAQYF
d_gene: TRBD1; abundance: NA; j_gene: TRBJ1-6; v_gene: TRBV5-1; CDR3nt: TGCGTCAGCAAGCAGGGGGTAGAGTCACCCCTCCACTTT; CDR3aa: CVSKQGVESPLHF
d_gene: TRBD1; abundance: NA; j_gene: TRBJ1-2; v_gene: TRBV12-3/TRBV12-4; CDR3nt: TGTGCCAGCACCGGGACAGCTAACTATGGCTACACCTTC; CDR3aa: CASTGTANYGYTF
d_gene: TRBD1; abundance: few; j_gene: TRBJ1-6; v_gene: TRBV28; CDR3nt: TGTGCCAGCAGTCCCCGGGACAGGGACAATTCACCCCTCCACTTT; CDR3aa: CASSPRDRDNSPLHF
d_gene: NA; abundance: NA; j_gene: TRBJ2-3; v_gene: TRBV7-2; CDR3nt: TGTGCCAGCAGCCTCGGAGAGGGGGGTACGCAGTATTTT; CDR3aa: CASSLGEGGTQYF
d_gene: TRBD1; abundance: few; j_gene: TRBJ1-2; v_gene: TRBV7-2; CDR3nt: TGTGCCAGCAGCTTAGGAGACAGGGGGCAGGATGGCTACACCTTC; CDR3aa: CASSLGDRGQDGYTF
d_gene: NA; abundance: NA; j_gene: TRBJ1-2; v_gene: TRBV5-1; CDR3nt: TGCGCCAGCAGCTCCGATTTGCCCGGCGGCTACACCTTC; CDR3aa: CASSSDLPGGYTF
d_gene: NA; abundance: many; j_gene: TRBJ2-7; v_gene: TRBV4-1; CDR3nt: TGCGCCAGCAGCCGCCAGCACACGGGTGCCCCCTACGAGCAGTACTTC; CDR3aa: CASSRQHTGAPYEQYF
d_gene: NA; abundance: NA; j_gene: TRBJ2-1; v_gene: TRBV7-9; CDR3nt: TGTGCCAGCAGCCTTGGACGCCGCGGAGACAATGAGCAGTTCTTC; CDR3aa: CASSLGRRGDNEQFF
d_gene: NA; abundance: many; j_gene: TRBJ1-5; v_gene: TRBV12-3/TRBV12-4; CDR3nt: TGTGCCAGCAGTGCATGGAGCAATCAGCCCCAGCATTTT; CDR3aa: CASSAWSNQPQHF
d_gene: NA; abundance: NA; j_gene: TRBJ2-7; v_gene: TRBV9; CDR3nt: TGTGCCAGCAGCGTAGGTAGGGGGGCAGGGGGCTACGAGCAGTACTTC; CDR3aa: CASSVGRGAGGYEQYF
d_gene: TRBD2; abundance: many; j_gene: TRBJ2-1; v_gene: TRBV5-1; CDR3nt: TGCGCCAGCAGCTTCCTTGGACTAGCCGGATCCTACAATGAGCAGTTCTTC; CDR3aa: CASSFLGLAGSYNEQFF
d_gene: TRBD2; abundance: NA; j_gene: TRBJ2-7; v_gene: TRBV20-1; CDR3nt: TGCAGTGCTAGAGATCAAGCTAGCGGCTACGAGCAGTACTTC; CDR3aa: CSARDQASGYEQYF
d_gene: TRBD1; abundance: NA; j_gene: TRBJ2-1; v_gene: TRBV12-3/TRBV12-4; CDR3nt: TGTGCCAGCACCCACTCTGGGACAGGGCCTGGGGGGGTGGAGTTCTTC; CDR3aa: CASTHSGTGPGGVEFF
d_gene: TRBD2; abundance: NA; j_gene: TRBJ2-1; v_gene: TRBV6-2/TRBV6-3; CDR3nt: TGTGCCAGCAGTTCGGGACTAGCAGCCAATGAGCAGTTCTTC; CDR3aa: CASSSGLAANEQFF
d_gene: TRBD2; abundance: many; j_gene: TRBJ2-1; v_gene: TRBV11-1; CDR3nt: TGTGCCAGCAGCAAACTAGCGGGAACTAGTCCCCGTTACATTGAGCAGTTCTTC; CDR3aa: CASSKLAGTSPRYIEQFF
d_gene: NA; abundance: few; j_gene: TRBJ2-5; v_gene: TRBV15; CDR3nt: TGTGCCACCAGCGCAGCCAGACCAGGGACCCAAGAGACCCAGTACTTC; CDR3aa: CATSAARPGTQETQYF
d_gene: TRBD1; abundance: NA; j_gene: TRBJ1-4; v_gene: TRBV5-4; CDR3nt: TGTGCCAGCAGCTTGAGCTTGGATTCGAGGGGGGTTAAGACAGGGAATGAAAAACTGTTTTTT; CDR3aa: CASSLSLDSRGVKTGNEKLFF
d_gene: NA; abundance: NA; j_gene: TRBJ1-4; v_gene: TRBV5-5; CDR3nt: TGTGCCAGCAGCGGTTACATGGGGAATGAAAAACTGTTTTTT; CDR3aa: CASSGYMGNEKLFF
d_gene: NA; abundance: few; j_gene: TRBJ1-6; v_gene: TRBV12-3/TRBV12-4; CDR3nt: TGTGCCAGCAGTCCCGGATGGATGAATAATTCACCCCTCCACTTT; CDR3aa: CASSPGWMNNSPLHF
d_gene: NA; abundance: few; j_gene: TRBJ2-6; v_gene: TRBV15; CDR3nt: TGTGCCACCGGTATCTCTGGGGCCAACGTCCTGACTTTC; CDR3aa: CATGISGANVLTF
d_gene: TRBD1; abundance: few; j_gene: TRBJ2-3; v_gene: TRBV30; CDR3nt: TGTGCCTGGAGTCAGGGGGGCACAGATACGCAGTATTTT; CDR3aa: CAWSQGGTDTQYF
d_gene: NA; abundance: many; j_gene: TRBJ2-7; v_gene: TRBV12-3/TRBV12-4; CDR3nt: TGTGCCAGCATGGTTTCCGGGTGGTACGAGCAGTACTTC; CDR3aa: CASMVSGWYEQYF
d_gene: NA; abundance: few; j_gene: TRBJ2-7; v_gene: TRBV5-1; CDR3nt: TGCGCCAGCAGCAACAACTGGGACGAGCAGTACTTC; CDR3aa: CASSNNWDEQYF
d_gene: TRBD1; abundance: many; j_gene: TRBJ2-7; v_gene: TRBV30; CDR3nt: TGTGCCTGGAGGAGACGGGACAGATTCTACGAGCAGTACTTC; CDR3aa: CAWRRRDRFYEQYF
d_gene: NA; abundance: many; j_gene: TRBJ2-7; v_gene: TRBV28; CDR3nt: TGTGCCAGCAGCCCCCTCGCCGGCGGCTCCTACGAGCAGTACTTC; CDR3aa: CASSPLAGGSYEQYF